The rows below give T cell receptor beta chains drawn from one sample of a study of radiation and T cells in renal cell carcinoma. Method: immunoSEQ multiplex PCR; TCRdb's copy keeps in-frame clones and lacks some. This repertoire shows approximately 120,000 clones, 82% found once; its top ten account for less than 3.5%. The sample here was blood, taken from a patient whose treatment included radiotherapy and nephrectomy. The receptor set was obtained from a woman aged 55-69 years with renal cell carcinoma. The CDR3 runs from the conserved cysteine through the conserved F or W. The D gene is left open where the match is weak. The size of a clone is reported for some rows only, either as once, few or many, or as a class for expanded clones.

TRBD1	TRBJ1-4	.	TRBV10-3	CAISAETGGDSLFF	TGTGCCATCAGTGCGGAAACAGGGGGTGATTCACTGTTTTTT
.	TRBJ1-5	.	TRBV7-9	CASSIDGSNQPQHF	TGTGCCAGCAGTATCGACGGAAGCAATCAGCCCCAGCATTTT
.	TRBJ2-2	.	TRBV6-1	CASSEQGSTGELFF	TGTGCCAGCAGTGAACAGGGTAGCACCGGGGAGCTGTTTTTT
TRBD1	TRBJ1-2	.	TRBV5-6	CASSLWGTGFNYGYTF	TGTGCCAGCAGCTTGTGGGGGACAGGATTTAACTATGGCTACACCTTC
.	TRBJ1-1	.	TRBV27	CASKSLGGNTEAFF	TGTGCCAGCAAGAGCCTCGGAGGGAACACTGAAGCTTTCTTT
TRBD2	TRBJ2-7	.	TRBV5-1	CASSLGYGGSSYEQYF	TGCGCCAGCAGCTTGGGGTACGGCGGGAGCTCCTACGAGCAGTACTTC
.	TRBJ2-7	.	TRBV7-6	CASSHEPGVAGSQEQYF	TGTGCCAGCAGCCACGAACCCGGGGTAGCCGGGAGCCAGGAGCAGTACTTC
.	TRBJ1-1	many	TRBV7-9	CASSSGPSNTEAFF	TGTGCCAGCAGCTCCGGACCGTCGAACACTGAAGCTTTCTTT
.	TRBJ2-6	once	TRBV19	CASSLLNSGANVLTF	TGTGCCAGTAGTCTACTAAACTCTGGGGCCAACGTCCTGACTTTC
TRBD1	TRBJ1-3	.	TRBV6-6	CASSLGTAGNTIYF	TGTGCCAGCAGTCTCGGGACAGCTGGAAACACCATATATTTT
.	TRBJ2-3	.	TRBV4-2	CASSQVLAADTQYF	TGTGCCAGCAGCCAAGTCCTAGCTGCAGATACGCAGTATTTT
.	TRBJ1-2	.	TRBV6-1	CASSVTLQLAYGYTF	TGTGCCAGCAGTGTAACCCTCCAATTAGCCTATGGCTACACCTTC
.	TRBJ1-3	.	TRBV21-1	CASSPRGPCSGNTIYF	TGTGCCAGCAGCCCACGGGGACCGTGCTCTGGAAACACCATATATTTT
TRBD1	TRBJ1-2	.	TRBV11-2	CASSQLDRVYGYTF	TGTGCCAGCAGCCAGCTAGACAGGGTCTACGGCTACACCTTC
.	TRBJ1-1	.	TRBV4-1	CASSQGGLMNTEAFF	TGCGCCAGCAGCCAAGGTGGTTTAATGAACACTGAAGCTTTCTTT
.	TRBJ2-5	few	TRBV28	CASSFPTGTQYF	TGTGCCAGCAGTTTTCCTACAGGGACCCAGTACTTC
.	TRBJ1-5	.	TRBV29-1	CSVGGPSNQPQHF	TGCAGCGTGGGGGGACCAAGCAATCAGCCCCAGCATTTT
.	TRBJ2-5	few	TRBV7-9	CASSLNPDGQETQYF	TGTGCCAGCAGCTTAAACCCCGACGGACAAGAGACCCAGTACTTC
.	TRBJ1-6	.	TRBV2	CASEIQVTGGSPLHF	TGTGCCAGCGAAATTCAAGTGACCGGGGGCTCACCCCTCCACTTT
.	TRBJ2-3	.	TRBV27	CASNTLRATDTQYF	TGTGCCAGCAACACCCTCAGGGCTACGGATACGCAGTATTTT
.	TRBJ1-1	.	TRBV27	CASSLSGFPVGTEAFF	TGTGCCAGCAGTTTATCCGGTTTTCCGGTTGGCACTGAAGCTTTCTTT
TRBD1	TRBJ2-5	.	TRBV25-1	CASSAGTGAETQYF	TGTGCCAGCAGTGCCGGGACAGGGGCAGAGACCCAGTACTTC
TRBD1	TRBJ2-6	.	TRBV28	CASSQNRGGNSGANVLTF	TGTGCCAGCAGTCAAAACAGGGGTGGTAATTCTGGGGCCAACGTCCTGACTTTC
.	TRBJ1-1	.	TRBV5-4	CASSRARDEAFF	TGTGCCAGCAGCCGCGCCCGGGATGAAGCTTTCTTT
.	TRBJ2-7	.	TRBV19	CASSINTLYEQYF	TGTGCCAGTAGTATCAACACACTCTACGAGCAGTACTTC
.	TRBJ1-1	.	TRBV7-6	CASSLENGMNTEAFF	TGTGCCAGCAGCTTAGAAAACGGGATGAACACTGAAGCTTTCTTT
.	TRBJ2-5	.	TRBV19	CASSIEPGRLETQYF	TGTGCCAGTAGTATAGAGCCAGGGCGGTTGGAGACCCAGTACTTC
.	TRBJ1-2	few	TRBV4-1	CASSLRGNDGYTF	TGCGCCAGCAGCCTGAGGGGAAACGATGGCTACACCTTC
TRBD1	TRBJ2-3	.	TRBV5-4	CASSRQGGTDTQYF	TGTGCCAGCAGCCGACAGGGCGGGACAGATACGCAGTATTTT
.	TRBJ2-2	.	TRBV7-9	CASSFHQGNTGELFF	TGTGCCAGCAGCTTTCACCAGGGCAACACCGGGGAGCTGTTTTTT
TRBD1	TRBJ2-5	.	TRBV5-1	CASSFTAKDRGIQETQYF	TGCGCCAGCAGCTTCACGGCGAAGGACAGGGGAATCCAAGAGACCCAGTACTTC
.	TRBJ2-7	.	TRBV28	CASSLYPGREQYF	TGTGCCAGCAGTTTATACCCAGGCCGCGAGCAGTACTTC
TRBD2	TRBJ2-3	.	TRBV5-1	CASSPLAGERTDTQYF	TGCGCCAGCAGCCCCTTAGCGGGGGAGAGGACAGATACGCAGTATTTT
TRBD1	TRBJ1-5	.	TRBV5-8	CASSSGGASNQPQHF	TGTGCCAGCAGCTCAGGGGGAGCCAGCAATCAGCCCCAGCATTTT
.	TRBJ2-2	.	TRBV28	CASSLFRSGITGELFF	TGTGCCAGCAGTTTATTTCGATCGGGGATCACCGGGGAGCTGTTTTTT
.	TRBJ1-2	.	TRBV18	CASSPPGHAYGYTF	TGTGCCAGCTCACCGCCGGGACACGCGTATGGCTACACCTTC
TRBD1	TRBJ2-7	.	TRBV19	CASSSVTGVTYEQYF	TGTGCCAGTAGTTCGGTGACAGGGGTTACCTACGAGCAGTACTTC